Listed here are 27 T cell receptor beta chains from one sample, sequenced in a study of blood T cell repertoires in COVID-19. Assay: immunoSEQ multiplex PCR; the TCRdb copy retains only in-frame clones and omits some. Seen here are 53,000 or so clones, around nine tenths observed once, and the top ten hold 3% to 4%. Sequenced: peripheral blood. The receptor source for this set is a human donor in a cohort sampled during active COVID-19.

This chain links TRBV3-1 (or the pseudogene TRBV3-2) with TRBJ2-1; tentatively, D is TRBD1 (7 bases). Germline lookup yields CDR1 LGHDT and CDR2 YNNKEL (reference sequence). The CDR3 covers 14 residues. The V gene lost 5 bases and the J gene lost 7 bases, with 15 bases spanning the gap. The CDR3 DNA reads TGTGCCAGCAGCACCAGGGGGGCGGTTAATGAGCAGTTCTTC. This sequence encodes CASSTRGAVNEQFF.

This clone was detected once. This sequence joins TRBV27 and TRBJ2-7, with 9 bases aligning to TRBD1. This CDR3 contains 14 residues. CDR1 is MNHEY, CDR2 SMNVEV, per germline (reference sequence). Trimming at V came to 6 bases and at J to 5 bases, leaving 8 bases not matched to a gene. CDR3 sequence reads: CASRSGTGWHEQYV. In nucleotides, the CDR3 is TGTGCCAGCAGGTCCGGGACAGGGTGGCACGAGCAGTACGTC.

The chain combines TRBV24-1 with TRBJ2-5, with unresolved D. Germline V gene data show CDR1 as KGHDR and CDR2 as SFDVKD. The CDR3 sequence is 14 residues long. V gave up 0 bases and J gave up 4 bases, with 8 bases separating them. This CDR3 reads CATSDLREPETQYF. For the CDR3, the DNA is TGTGCCACCAGTGATTTGCGAGAGCCAGAGACCCAGTACTTC.

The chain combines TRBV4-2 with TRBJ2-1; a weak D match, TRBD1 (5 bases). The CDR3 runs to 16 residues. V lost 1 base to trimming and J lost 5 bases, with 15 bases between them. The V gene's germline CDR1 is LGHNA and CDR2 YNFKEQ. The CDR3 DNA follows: TGTGCCAGCAGCCAAGGTCTGGGGCCCAGGGACAATGAGCAGTTCTTC. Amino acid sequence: CASSQGLGPRDNEQFF.

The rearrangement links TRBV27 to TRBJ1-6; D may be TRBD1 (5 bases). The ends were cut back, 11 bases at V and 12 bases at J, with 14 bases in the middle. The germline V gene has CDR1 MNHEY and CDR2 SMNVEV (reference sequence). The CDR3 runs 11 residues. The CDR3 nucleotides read TGTGCCGGCTCCGGAGGGGAACCCCTCCACTTT. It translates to CAGSGGEPLHF.

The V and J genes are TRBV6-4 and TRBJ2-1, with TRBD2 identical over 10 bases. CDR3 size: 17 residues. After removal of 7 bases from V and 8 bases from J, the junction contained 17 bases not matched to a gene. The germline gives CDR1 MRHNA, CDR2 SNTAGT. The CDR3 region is CASIFVTSGEIRDEQFF. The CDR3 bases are TGTGCCAGCATCTTTGTCACTAGCGGGGAGATAAGGGATGAGCAGTTCTTC.

CDR3 region: CASSPLSGVYGYTF. CDR3 bases: TGTGCCAGCAGTCCCCTTTCCGGGGTCTATGGCTACACCTTC. The V call is TRBV6-5, the J call TRBJ1-2, with unresolved D. Germline V lookup: CDR1 MNHEY, CDR2 SVGAGI. This CDR3 is built from 14 residues. V dropped 5 bases and J dropped 4 bases, with 14 bases sitting between them.

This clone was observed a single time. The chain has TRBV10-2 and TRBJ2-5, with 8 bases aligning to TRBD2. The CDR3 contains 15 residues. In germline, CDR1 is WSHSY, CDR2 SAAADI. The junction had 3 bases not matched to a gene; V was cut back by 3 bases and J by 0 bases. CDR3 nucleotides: TGCGCCAGCAGTGAAGGCGGGGGGCACCAAGAGACCCAGTACTTC. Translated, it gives CASSEGGGHQETQYF.

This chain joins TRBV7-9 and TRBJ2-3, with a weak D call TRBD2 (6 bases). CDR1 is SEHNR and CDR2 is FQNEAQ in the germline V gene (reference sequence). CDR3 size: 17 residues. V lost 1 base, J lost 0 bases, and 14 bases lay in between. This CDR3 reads CASSLVGPGTSTDTQYF. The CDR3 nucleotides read TGTGCCAGCAGCTTAGTGGGGCCAGGGACTAGCACAGATACGCAGTATTTT.

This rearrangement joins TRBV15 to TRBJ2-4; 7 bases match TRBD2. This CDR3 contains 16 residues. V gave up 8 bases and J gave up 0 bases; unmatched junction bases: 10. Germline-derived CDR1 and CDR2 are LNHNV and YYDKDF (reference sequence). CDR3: CATGGRGLIAKNIQYF. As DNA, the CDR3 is TGTGCCACCGGAGGGAGGGGACTTATAGCCAAAAACATTCAGTACTTC.

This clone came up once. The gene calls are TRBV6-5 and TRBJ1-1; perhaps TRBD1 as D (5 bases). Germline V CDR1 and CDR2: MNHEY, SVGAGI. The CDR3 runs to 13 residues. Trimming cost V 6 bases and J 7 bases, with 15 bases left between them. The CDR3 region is CASRQVYPFEAFF. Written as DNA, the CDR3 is TGTGCCAGCAGACAGGTTTACCCTTTTGAAGCTTTCTTT.

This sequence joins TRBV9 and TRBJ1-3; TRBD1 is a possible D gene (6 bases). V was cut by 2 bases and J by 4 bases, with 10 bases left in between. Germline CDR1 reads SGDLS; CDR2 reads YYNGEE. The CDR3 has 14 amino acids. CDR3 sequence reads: CASSVTGSGNTIYF. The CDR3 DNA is TGTGCCAGCAGCGTTACAGGGTCCGGAAACACCATATATTTT.

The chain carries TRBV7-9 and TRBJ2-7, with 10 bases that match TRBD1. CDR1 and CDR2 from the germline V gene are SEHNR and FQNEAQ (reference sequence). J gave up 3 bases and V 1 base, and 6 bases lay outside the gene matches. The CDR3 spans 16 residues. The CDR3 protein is CASSLGFGTGDYEQYF. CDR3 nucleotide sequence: TGTGCCAGCAGCTTAGGATTCGGGACAGGGGACTACGAGCAGTACTTC.

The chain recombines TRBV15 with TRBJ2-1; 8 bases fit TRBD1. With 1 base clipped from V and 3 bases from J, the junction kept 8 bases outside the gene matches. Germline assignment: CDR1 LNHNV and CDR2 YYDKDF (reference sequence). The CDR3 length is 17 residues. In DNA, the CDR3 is TGTGCCACCAGCAGAGTCCCTAGGGACAGGCTCTACAATGAGCAGTTCTTC. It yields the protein CATSRVPRDRLYNEQFF.

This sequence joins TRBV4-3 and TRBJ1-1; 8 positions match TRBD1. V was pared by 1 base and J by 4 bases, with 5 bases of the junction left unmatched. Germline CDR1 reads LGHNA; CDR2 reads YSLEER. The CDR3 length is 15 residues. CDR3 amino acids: CASSQATGVPTEAFF. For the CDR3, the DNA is TGCGCCAGCAGCCAAGCGACAGGGGTTCCCACTGAAGCTTTCTTT.

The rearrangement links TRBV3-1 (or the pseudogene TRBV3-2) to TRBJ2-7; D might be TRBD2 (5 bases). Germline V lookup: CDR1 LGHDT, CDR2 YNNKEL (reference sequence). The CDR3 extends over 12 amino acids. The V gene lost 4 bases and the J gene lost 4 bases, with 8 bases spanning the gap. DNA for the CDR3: TGTGCCAGCAGCCTGAGGGAATACGAGCAGTACTTC. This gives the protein CASSLREYEQYF.

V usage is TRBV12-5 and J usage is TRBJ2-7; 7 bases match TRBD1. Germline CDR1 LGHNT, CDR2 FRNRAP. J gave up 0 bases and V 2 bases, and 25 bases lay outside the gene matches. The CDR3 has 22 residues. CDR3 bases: TGTGCTAGTGGTTTGTATGCCCGTGGTAGGGGGCTCTGTCCCAATCGCTCCTACGAGCAGTACGTC. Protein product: CASGLYARGRGLCPNRSYEQYV.

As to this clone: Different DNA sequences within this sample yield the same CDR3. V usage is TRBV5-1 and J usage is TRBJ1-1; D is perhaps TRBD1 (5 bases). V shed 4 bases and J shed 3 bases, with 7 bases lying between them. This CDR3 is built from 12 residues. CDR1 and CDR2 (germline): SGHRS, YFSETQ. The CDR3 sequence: CASSLQDTEAFF. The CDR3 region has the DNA TGCGCCAGCAGCCTACAGGACACTGAAGCTTTCTTT.

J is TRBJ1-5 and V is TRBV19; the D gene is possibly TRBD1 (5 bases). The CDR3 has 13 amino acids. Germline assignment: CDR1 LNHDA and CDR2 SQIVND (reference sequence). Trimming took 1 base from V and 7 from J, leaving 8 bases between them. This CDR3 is CASSIGQRQPQHF. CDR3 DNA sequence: TGTGCCAGTAGTATAGGACAGAGGCAGCCCCAGCATTTT.

The CDR3 reads CAISEGSSKIGDEQYF. CDR3 DNA sequence: TGTGCCATCAGTGAAGGGAGCTCTAAGATCGGCGACGAGCAGTACTTC. The rearrangement uses TRBV10-3 and TRBJ2-7; tentative D call: TRBD2 (5 bases). CDR3 length equals 16 residues. Per the germline V gene, CDR1 is ENHRY and CDR2 is SYGVKD. V shed 3 bases and J shed 5 bases, with 20 bases lying between them.

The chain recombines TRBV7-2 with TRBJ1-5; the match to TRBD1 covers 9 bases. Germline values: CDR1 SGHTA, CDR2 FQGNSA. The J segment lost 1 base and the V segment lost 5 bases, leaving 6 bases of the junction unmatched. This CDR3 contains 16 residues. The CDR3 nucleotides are TGTGCCAGCAGCCATACAGGGGGCGCGAGCAATCAGCCCCAGCATTTT. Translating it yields CASSHTGGASNQPQHF.

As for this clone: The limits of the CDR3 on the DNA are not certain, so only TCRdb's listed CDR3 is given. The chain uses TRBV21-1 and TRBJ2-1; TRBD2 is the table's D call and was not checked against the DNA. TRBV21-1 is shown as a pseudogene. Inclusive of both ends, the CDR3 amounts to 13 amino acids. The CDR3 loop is CASEYICWNEQFF.

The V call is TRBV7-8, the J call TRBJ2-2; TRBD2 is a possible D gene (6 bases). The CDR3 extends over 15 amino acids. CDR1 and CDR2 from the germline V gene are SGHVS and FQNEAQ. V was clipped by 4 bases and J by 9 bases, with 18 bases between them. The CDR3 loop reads CASSSQRASGRELFF. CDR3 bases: TGTGCCAGCAGCTCGCAGCGGGCTAGTGGTCGGGAGCTGTTTTTT.

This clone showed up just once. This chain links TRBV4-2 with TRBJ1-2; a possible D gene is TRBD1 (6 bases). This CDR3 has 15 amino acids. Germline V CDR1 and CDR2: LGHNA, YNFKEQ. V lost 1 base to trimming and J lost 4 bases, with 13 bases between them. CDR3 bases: TGTGCCAGCAGCCAAGGCGCCGGGACATCCTATGGCTACACCTTC. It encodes CASSQGAGTSYGYTF.

The CDR3, as DNA: TGTGCCACCAGGGCTGGGGCGGGAGGAGAGACCCAGTACTTC. Translation gives CATRAGAGGETQYF. The V gene is TRBV24-1, the J gene TRBJ2-5, with 8 nucleotides matching TRBD2. This CDR3 comprises 14 residues. J lost 4 bases, V lost 7 bases, and 7 bases had no gene match. The V gene's germline CDR1 is KGHDR and CDR2 SFDVKD.

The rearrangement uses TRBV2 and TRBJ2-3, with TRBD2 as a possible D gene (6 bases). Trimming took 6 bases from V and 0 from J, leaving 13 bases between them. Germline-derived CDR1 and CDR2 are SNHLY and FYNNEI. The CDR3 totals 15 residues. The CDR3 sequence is CASSEDGGSTDTQYF. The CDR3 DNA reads TGTGCCAGCAGCGAGGACGGGGGTAGCACAGATACGCAGTATTTT.

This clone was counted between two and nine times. The chain's CDR3 is CASSGAAGTYEQYF. Here the CDR3 DNA reads TGTGCCAGCAGTGGGGCTGCCGGGACTTACGAGCAGTACTTC. The chain combines TRBV2 with TRBJ2-7, with a possible D match to TRBD2 (6 bases). This CDR3 spans 14 amino acids. Trimming left V 4 bases short and J 4 bases short, with 14 bases between. Per the germline V gene, CDR1 is SNHLY and CDR2 is FYNNEI.